This T cell receptor (beta chain) was profiled in a study of Graves' ophthalmopathy and Graves' hyperthyroidism. TCR beta CDR3 amplification used RNA transcripts. The first round was an RT-PCR with HTBI primers, and the second round was a multiplex PCR. MiXCR, applied by TCRdb to the multiplex PCR reads, yields one record per CDR3 protein. This table holds 650,000 to 900,000 distinct CDR3 sequences, 40% found once. Concerning this clonotype itself: What it binds is unknown. One end of the junction is discordant with germline, which a read error may explain.

A volume of around 9.5 ml of fresh peripheral blood supplied the PBMCs. General study findings and limits: Most expanded thyroid clonotypes above 0.001 frequency also appeared in blood.

The CDR3 runs to 14 residues. The germline gives CDR1 ENHRY, CDR2 SYGVKD. The chain couples TRBV10-3 to TRBJ1-1; 7 bases are a match to TRBD1. This sequence originates from an adult man with Graves' ophthalmopathy. The material sequenced was peripheral blood. Here the CDR3 DNA reads TGTGCCAGCAGTAAAAACAGGGGCGGCACTGAAGCTTCCTTT. Translation: CASSKNRGGTEASF.